Only one count was recorded for the clone carrying this T cell receptor beta chain. The data were taken from a study of blood T cell repertoires in COVID-19. Generated by immunoSEQ multiplex PCR, the TCRdb table keeps only in-frame clones and is missing some. The sample carries around 200,000 clones, about 86% recorded once. The CDR3 totals 16 residues. CDR1 is SGHRS and CDR2 is YFSETQ in the germline V gene. The J segment lost 2 bases and the V segment lost 4 bases, leaving 9 bases of the junction unmatched. V gene TRBV5-1 combines with J gene TRBJ2-7; TRBD1 matches at 10 bases. Sequencing was performed on peripheral blood. This clonotype was sampled from a man aged 50 or older with active or convalescent COVID-19. The CDR3 DNA reads as TGCGCCAGCAGCCCTCTTTGGGACAGGGGCACCTACGAGCAGTACTTC. It encodes CASSPLWDRGTYEQYF. The variable domain in full, with the rest retrieved from reference TRBV5-1 and TRBJ2-7, is KAGVTQTPRYLIKTRGQQVTLSCSPISGHRSVSWYQQTPGQGLQFLFEYFSETQRNKGNFPGRFSGRQFSNSRSEMNVSTLELGDSALYLCASSPLWDRGTYEQYFGPGTRLTVT.